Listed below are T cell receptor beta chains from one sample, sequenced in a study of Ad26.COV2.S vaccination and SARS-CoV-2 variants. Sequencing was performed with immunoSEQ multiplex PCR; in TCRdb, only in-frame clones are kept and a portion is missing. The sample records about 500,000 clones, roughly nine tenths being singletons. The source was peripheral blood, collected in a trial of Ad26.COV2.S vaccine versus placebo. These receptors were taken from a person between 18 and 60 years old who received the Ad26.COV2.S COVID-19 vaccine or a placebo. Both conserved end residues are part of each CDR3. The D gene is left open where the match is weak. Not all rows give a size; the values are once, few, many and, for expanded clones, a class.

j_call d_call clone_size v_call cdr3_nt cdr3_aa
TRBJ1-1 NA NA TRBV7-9 TGTGCCAGCAGCTTAAGTCTCTCTGAAGCTTTCTTT CASSLSLSEAFF
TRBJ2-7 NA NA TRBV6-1 TGTGCCAGCAGTGACAGAGACTACGAGCAGTACTTC CASSDRDYEQYF
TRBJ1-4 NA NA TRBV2 TGTGCCAGCGCCCTACTCACCAAGTCGACCTATGAAAAACTGTTTTTT CASALLTKSTYEKLFF
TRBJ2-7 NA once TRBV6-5 TGTGCCAGCAGTTATAACGGGGGACTGGACGAGCAGTACTTC CASSYNGGLDEQYF
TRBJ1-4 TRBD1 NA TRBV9 TGTGCCAGCAGCCCAACAGGGGGCGCGGGGGAAAAACTGTTTTTT CASSPTGGAGEKLFF
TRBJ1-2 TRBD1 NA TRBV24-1 TGTGCCACCAGTGGGGCAGGGGGTGACTATGGCTACACCTTC CATSGAGGDYGYTF
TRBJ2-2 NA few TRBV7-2 TGTGCCAGCAGCTTAGGGATGGGATACACCGGGGAGCTGTTTTTT CASSLGMGYTGELFF
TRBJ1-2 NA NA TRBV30 TGTGCCTGGACTCGGTTGGGCCATGGCTACACCTTC CAWTRLGHGYTF
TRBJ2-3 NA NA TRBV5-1 TGCGCCAGCTATCCTGGCGAAAAGACAGATACGCAGTATTTT CASYPGEKTDTQYF
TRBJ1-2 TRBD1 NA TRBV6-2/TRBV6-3 TGTGCCAGCAGTTACTCGACCAGGGGGCCGTATGGCTATGGCTACACCTTC CASSYSTRGPYGYGYTF
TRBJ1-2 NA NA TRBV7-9 TGTGCCAGCAGCCGAGCCGATCATAGTCCTAATGGCTACACCTTC CASSRADHSPNGYTF
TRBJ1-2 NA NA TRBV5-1 TGCGCCAGCAGCTTGGGGGTGACAGGCGTGGGCTACACCTTC CASSLGVTGVGYTF
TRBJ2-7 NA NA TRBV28 TGTGCCAGCAGTTTATCCCGCGGGCAGTACTTC CASSLSRGQYF
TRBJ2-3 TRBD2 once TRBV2 TGTGCCAGCAGTGTGGCAGCGGGGGGTTCAGATACGCAGTATTTT CASSVAAGGSDTQYF
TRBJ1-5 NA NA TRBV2 TGTGCCAGCAGTGAAGGGCAGGGTCGAGGACAGCCCCAGCATTTT CASSEGQGRGQPQHF
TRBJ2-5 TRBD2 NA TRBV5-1 TGCGCCAGCGGGAGGGCCCCCCCCCAAGAGACCCAGTACTTC CASGRAPPQETQYF
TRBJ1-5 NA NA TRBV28 TGTGCCAGCCGAGGAGGGAGTAGCAATCAGCCCCAGCATTTT CASRGGSSNQPQHF
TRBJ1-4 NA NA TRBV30 TGTGCCTGGAGTGGGAGGACTAGTGAAAAACTGTTTTTT CAWSGRTSEKLFF